This is a list of T cell receptor beta chains from one sample in a study of identical twins. MiXCR was run by TCRdb on the 5' RACE reads, yielding one entry per CDR3 protein. Of roughly 490,000 distinct CDR3 sequences listed, about 13% were seen once; the top ten hold around 0.98%. These records were also assigned to another study, of yellow fever vaccine responses in identical twins.

Source material: CD4+ T cells sorted from blood. Receptor source: a woman aged 18-29 years in good health. The CDR3 runs from the conserved cysteine through the conserved F or W. Fields, in order: V gene, D gene, J gene, CDR3 protein. D genes are given only for firm matches.

v_call: TRBV12-3/TRBV12-4
d_call: -
j_call: TRBJ1-1
cdr3_aa: CASSQHGNMNTEAFF

v_call: TRBV10-3
d_call: -
j_call: TRBJ2-3
cdr3_aa: CAISESESLGTDTQYF

v_call: TRBV11-3
d_call: TRBD2
j_call: TRBJ2-7
cdr3_aa: CASSSGLAGGVHEQYF

v_call: TRBV7-2
d_call: -
j_call: TRBJ1-4
cdr3_aa: CASSSGLTGGKLFF

v_call: TRBV10-3
d_call: -
j_call: TRBJ2-7
cdr3_aa: CAISGQDYEQYF

v_call: TRBV4-2
d_call: -
j_call: TRBJ1-6
cdr3_aa: CASSQDRTSPLHF

v_call: TRBV6-2/TRBV6-3
d_call: TRBD1
j_call: TRBJ1-2
cdr3_aa: CASNEGTGFGYGYTF

v_call: TRBV5-1
d_call: -
j_call: TRBJ1-1
cdr3_aa: CASSPGLNTEAFF

v_call: TRBV7-2
d_call: TRBD2
j_call: TRBJ2-1
cdr3_aa: CASRFGSSGSYNEQFF

v_call: TRBV6-5
d_call: TRBD1
j_call: TRBJ1-1
cdr3_aa: CASSYVGQGVAEAFF

v_call: TRBV27
d_call: -
j_call: TRBJ2-2
cdr3_aa: CASSSPRGYSSSGELFF

v_call: TRBV5-1
d_call: -
j_call: TRBJ2-2
cdr3_aa: CASKIEGVNTGELFF

v_call: TRBV10-3
d_call: TRBD2
j_call: TRBJ2-3
cdr3_aa: CAISGGSTLTDTQYF

v_call: TRBV5-1
d_call: TRBD1
j_call: TRBJ2-2
cdr3_aa: CASSEDRVFGELFF

v_call: TRBV7-6
d_call: TRBD1
j_call: TRBJ2-7
cdr3_aa: CASSLDRGAYEQYF

v_call: TRBV7-2
d_call: TRBD2
j_call: TRBJ2-5
cdr3_aa: CASSPSSGSGETQYF

v_call: TRBV11-1
d_call: -
j_call: TRBJ2-2
cdr3_aa: CASSRQVSGYTNTGELFF

v_call: TRBV6-2/TRBV6-3
d_call: TRBD1
j_call: TRBJ2-1
cdr3_aa: CASSYSPPGGVYNEQFF

v_call: TRBV11-2
d_call: TRBD2
j_call: TRBJ2-3
cdr3_aa: CASSLFSSGTSGSLGTDTQYF

v_call: TRBV7-9
d_call: -
j_call: TRBJ2-3
cdr3_aa: CASSLRGGERGDTQYF

v_call: TRBV9
d_call: TRBD1
j_call: TRBJ1-1
cdr3_aa: CASSLRTGVGEAFF

v_call: TRBV6-5
d_call: TRBD2
j_call: TRBJ2-3
cdr3_aa: CASSYSSTSGGRDTQYF

v_call: TRBV9
d_call: -
j_call: TRBJ2-1
cdr3_aa: CASSVTGTPDNEQFF

v_call: TRBV20-1
d_call: TRBD1
j_call: TRBJ2-7
cdr3_aa: CSARDGTARGYEQYF

v_call: TRBV20-1
d_call: TRBD1
j_call: TRBJ1-1
cdr3_aa: CSARDTGGTEAFF

v_call: TRBV20-1
d_call: -
j_call: TRBJ2-7
cdr3_aa: CSAKTSSYEQYF

v_call: TRBV12-3/TRBV12-4
d_call: TRBD1
j_call: TRBJ2-2
cdr3_aa: CASSRARTGGSNTGELFF

v_call: TRBV5-1
d_call: -
j_call: TRBJ2-4
cdr3_aa: CASSQDRNIQYF

v_call: TRBV6-5
d_call: -
j_call: TRBJ2-7
cdr3_aa: CASSNVGEQYF

v_call: TRBV7-2
d_call: TRBD1
j_call: TRBJ2-5
cdr3_aa: CASSLMGQGGQTQYF

v_call: TRBV11-2
d_call: TRBD1
j_call: TRBJ2-7
cdr3_aa: CASSFKIRDRGKQYF

v_call: TRBV6-1
d_call: TRBD1
j_call: TRBJ2-7
cdr3_aa: CASSEATGGYEQYF

v_call: TRBV20-1
d_call: -
j_call: TRBJ2-1
cdr3_aa: CSALSGPEQFF

v_call: TRBV28
d_call: TRBD2
j_call: TRBJ2-7
cdr3_aa: CASSLAGGSQYF

v_call: TRBV11-3
d_call: -
j_call: TRBJ2-3
cdr3_aa: CASSLDGQADTQYF

v_call: TRBV18
d_call: -
j_call: TRBJ1-1
cdr3_aa: CASSPLDRTSEAFF

v_call: TRBV19
d_call: -
j_call: TRBJ2-2
cdr3_aa: CASSISRDISTGELFF

v_call: TRBV12-3/TRBV12-4
d_call: TRBD1
j_call: TRBJ2-7
cdr3_aa: CASSPGTAYEQYF

v_call: TRBV28
d_call: TRBD1
j_call: TRBJ1-6
cdr3_aa: CASSLTGSHSPLHF

v_call: TRBV30
d_call: -
j_call: TRBJ2-3
cdr3_aa: CAWSPEALAGDTQYF

v_call: TRBV6-4
d_call: -
j_call: TRBJ2-2
cdr3_aa: CASSPYQVTNTGELFF

v_call: TRBV3-1
d_call: -
j_call: TRBJ2-1
cdr3_aa: CASSQDVGTGVSYNEQFF

v_call: TRBV3-1
d_call: TRBD1
j_call: TRBJ2-6
cdr3_aa: CASSRQGEANVLTF

v_call: TRBV15
d_call: -
j_call: TRBJ2-2
cdr3_aa: CATSRGRQLATGELFF